The table lists the clone carrying this T cell receptor beta chain with a count of one. The record originates from a study of blood T cell repertoires in COVID-19. Adults between about 18 and 95 years of age took part from under 30 US areas. V lost 5 bases and J lost 0, with 10 bases in between. The CDR3 has 14 residues. The V gene's germline CDR1 is MNHEY and CDR2 SVGAGI. The repertoire was sequenced with immunoSEQ multiplex PCR; TCRdb's copy has only in-frame clones and lacks some. The sample has about 160,000 clones, more than 65% seen once; the top ten hold 15% to 20%. The J gene is TRBJ1-1, the V gene TRBV6-5; D is ambiguous. The source is a man in his sixties who had recovered from COVID-19. Material for sequencing was PBMCs or T cells enriched from blood (not recorded which). In DNA form, the CDR3 reads TGTGCCAGCAGTCCCAACGAGATGAACACTGAAGCTTTCTTT. Its protein is CASSPNEMNTEAFF.